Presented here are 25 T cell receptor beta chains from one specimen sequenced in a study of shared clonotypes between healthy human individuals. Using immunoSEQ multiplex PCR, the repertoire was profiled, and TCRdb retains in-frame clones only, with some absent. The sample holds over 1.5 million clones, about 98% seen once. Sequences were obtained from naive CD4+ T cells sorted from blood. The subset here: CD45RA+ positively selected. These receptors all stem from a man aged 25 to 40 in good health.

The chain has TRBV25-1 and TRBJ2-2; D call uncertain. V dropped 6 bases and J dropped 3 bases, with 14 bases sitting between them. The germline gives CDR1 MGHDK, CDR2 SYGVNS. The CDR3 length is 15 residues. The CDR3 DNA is TGTGCCAGCAGGGCCCAAGGCGCATACACCGGGGAGCTGTTTTTT. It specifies CASRAQGAYTGELFF.

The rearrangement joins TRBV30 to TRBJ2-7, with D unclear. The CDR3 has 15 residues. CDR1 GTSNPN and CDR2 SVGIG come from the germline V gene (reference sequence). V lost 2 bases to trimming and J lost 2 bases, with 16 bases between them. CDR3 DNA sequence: TGTGCCTGGAGTCCTACGCGTGCGGCCCCCTACGAGCAGTACTTC. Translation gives CAWSPTRAAPYEQYF.

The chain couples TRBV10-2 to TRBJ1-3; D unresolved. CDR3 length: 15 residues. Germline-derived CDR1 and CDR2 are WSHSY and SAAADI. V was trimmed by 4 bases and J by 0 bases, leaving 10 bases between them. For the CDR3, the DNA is TGCGCCAGCAGTGGTACAGCGAGCTCTGGAAACACCATATATTTT. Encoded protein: CASSGTASSGNTIYF.

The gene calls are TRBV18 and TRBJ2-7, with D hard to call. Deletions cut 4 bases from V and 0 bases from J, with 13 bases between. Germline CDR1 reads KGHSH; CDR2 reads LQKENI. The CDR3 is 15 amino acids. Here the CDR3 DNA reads TGTGCCAGCTCACTGGGCCAGTCTCACTCCTACGAGCAGTACTTC. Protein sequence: CASSLGQSHSYEQYF. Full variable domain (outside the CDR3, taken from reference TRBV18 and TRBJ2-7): NAGVMQNPRHLVRRRGQEARLRCSPMKGHSHVYWYRQLPEEGLKFMVYLQKENIIDESGMPKERFSAEFPKEGPSILRIQQVVRGDSAAYFCASSLGQSHSYEQYFGPGTRLTVT.

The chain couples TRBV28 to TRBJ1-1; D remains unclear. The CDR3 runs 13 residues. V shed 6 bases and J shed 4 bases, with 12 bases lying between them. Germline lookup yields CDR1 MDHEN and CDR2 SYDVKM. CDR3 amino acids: CASSLPMVTEAFF. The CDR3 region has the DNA TGTGCCAGCAGCCTCCCGATGGTCACTGAAGCTTTCTTT.

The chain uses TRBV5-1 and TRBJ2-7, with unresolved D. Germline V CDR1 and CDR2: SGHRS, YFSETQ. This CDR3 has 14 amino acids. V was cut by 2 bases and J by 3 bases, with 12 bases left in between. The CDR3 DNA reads TGCGCCAGCAGCTTCCTCCGGGTTGGCTACGAGCAGTACTTC. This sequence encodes CASSFLRVGYEQYF. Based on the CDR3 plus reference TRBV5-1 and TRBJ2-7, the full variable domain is KAGVTQTPRYLIKTRGQQVTLSCSPISGHRSVSWYQQTPGQGLQFLFEYFSETQRNKGNFPGRFSGRQFSNSRSEMNVSTLELGDSALYLCASSFLRVGYEQYFGPGTRLTVT.

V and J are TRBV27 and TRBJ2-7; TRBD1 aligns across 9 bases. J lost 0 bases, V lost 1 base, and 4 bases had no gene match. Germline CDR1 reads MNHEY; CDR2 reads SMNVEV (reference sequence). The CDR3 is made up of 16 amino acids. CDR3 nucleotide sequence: TGTGCCAGCAGTTTATTCTCGACAGGGGGCTCCTACGAGCAGTACTTC. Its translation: CASSLFSTGGSYEQYF.

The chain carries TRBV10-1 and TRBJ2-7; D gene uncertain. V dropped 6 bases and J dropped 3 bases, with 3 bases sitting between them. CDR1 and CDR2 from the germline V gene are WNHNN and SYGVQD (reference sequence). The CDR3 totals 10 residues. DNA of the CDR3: TGCGCCAGCAGCTTCTACGAGCAGTACTTC. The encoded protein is CASSFYEQYF.

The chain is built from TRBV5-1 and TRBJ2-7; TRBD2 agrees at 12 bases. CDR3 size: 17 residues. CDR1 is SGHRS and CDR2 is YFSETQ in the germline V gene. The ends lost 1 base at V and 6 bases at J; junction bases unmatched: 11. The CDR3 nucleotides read TGCGCCAGCAGCTTGAGACTAGCGGGAGACTCTCGGTTCGAGCAGTACTTC. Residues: CASSLRLAGDSRFEQYF. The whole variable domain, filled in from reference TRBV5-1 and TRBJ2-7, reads KAGVTQTPRYLIKTRGQQVTLSCSPISGHRSVSWYQQTPGQGLQFLFEYFSETQRNKGNFPGRFSGRQFSNSRSEMNVSTLELGDSALYLCASSLRLAGDSRFEQYFGPGTRLTVT.

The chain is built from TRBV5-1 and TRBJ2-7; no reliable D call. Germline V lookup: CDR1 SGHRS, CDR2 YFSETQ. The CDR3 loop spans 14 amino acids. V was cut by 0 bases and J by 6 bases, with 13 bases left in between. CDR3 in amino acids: CASSLAKSGFEQYF. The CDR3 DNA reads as TGCGCCAGCAGCTTGGCCAAGTCCGGGTTCGAGCAGTACTTC.

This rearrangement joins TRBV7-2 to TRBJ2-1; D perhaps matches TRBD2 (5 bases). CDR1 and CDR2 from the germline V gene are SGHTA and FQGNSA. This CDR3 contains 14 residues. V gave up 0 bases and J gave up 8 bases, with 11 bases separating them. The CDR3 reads CASSLAGLAYEQFF. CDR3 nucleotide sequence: TGTGCCAGCAGCTTAGCCGGCCTAGCCTATGAGCAGTTCTTC.

CDR3 amino acids: CASSLSAGSYNEQFF. The CDR3, as DNA: TGTGCCAGCAGCTTATCCGCAGGCTCCTACAATGAGCAGTTCTTC. The chain has TRBV11-2 and TRBJ2-1; D gene uncertain. Germline CDR1 SGHAT, CDR2 FQNNGV. V lost 2 bases to trimming and J lost 0 bases, with 8 bases between them. The CDR3 runs 15 residues.

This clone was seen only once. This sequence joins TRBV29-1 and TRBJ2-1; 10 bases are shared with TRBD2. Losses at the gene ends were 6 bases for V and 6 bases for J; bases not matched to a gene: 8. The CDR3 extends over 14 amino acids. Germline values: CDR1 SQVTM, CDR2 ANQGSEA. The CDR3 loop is CSVDTSGIFNEQFF. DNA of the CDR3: TGCAGCGTGGACACTAGCGGGATCTTCAATGAGCAGTTCTTC.

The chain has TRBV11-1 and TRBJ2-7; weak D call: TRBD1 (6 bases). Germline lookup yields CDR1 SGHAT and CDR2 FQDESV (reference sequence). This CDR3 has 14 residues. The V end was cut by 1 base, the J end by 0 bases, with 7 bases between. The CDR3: CASSLDRVSYEQYF. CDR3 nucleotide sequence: TGTGCCAGCAGCTTAGACAGGGTCTCCTACGAGCAGTACTTC. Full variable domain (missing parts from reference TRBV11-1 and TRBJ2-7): EAEVAQSPRYKITEKSQAVAFWCDPISGHATLYWYRQILGQGPELLVQFQDESVVDDSQLPKDRFSAERLKGVDSTLKIQPAELGDSAMYLCASSLDRVSYEQYFGPGTRLTVT.

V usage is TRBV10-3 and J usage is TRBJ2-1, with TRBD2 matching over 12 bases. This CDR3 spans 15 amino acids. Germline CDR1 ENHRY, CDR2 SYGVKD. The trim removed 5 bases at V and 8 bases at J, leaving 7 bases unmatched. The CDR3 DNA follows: TGTGCCATCAGTAAACTAGCGGGGGGAGGAGATGAGCAGTTCTTC. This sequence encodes CAISKLAGGGDEQFF.

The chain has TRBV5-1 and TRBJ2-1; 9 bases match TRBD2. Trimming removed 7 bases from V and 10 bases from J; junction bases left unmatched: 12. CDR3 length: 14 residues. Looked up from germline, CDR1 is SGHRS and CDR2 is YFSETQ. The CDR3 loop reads CASGAGGPSWEQFF. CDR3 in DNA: TGCGCCAGCGGGGCGGGAGGGCCAAGTTGGGAGCAGTTCTTC.

CDR3 loop: CASSQLATNEQFF. Here the CDR3 DNA reads TGCGCCAGCAGCCAACTAGCGACCAATGAGCAGTTCTTC. The V call is TRBV5-1, the J call TRBJ2-1; TRBD2 matches 7 bases. With V trimmed by 4 bases and J by 6 bases, 4 bases remained unmatched. The CDR3 sequence is 13 residues long. Germline values: CDR1 SGHRS, CDR2 YFSETQ.

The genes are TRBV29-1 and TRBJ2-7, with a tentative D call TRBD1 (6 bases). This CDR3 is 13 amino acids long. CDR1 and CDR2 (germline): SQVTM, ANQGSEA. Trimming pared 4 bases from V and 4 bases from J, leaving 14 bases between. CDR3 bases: TGCAGCGTTGGGTCAGGGGCTGGGTACGAGCAGTACTTC. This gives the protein CSVGSGAGYEQYF.

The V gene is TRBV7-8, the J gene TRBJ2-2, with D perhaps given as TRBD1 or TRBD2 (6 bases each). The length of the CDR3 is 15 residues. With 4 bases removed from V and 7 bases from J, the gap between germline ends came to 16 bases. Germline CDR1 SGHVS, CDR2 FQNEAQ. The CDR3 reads CASSSRGDLGGELFF. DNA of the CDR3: TGTGCCAGCAGCTCGAGGGGGGACCTCGGCGGGGAGCTGTTTTTT.

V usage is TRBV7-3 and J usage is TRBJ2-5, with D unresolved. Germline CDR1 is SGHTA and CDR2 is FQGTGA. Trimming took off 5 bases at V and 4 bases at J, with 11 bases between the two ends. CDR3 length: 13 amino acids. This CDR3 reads CASSPGPRETQYF. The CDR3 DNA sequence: TGTGCCAGCAGCCCCGGGCCAAGAGAGACCCAGTACTTC. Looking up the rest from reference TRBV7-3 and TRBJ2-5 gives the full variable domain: GAGVSQTPSNKVTEKGKYVELRCDPISGHTALYWYRQSLGQGPEFLIYFQGTGAADDSGLPNDRFFAVRPEGSVSTLKIQRTERGDSAVYLCASSPGPRETQYFGPGTRLLVL.

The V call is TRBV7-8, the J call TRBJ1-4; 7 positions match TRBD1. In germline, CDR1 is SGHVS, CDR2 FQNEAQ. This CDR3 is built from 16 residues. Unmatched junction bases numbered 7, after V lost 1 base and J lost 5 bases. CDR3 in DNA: TGTGCCAGCAGCTTAGGTCGTCGGGGACAGAATGAAAAACTGTTTTTT. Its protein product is CASSLGRRGQNEKLFF. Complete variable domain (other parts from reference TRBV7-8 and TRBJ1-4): GAGVSQSPRYKVAKRGQDVALRCDPISGHVSLFWYQQALGQGPEFLTYFQNEAQLDKSGLPSDRFFAERPEGSVSTLKIQRTQQEDSAVYLCASSLGRRGQNEKLFFGSGTQLSVL.

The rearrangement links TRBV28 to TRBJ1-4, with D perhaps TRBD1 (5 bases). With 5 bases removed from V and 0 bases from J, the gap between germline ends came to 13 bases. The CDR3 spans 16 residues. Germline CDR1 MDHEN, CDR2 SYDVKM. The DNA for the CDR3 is TGTGCCAGCAGTCAGGGCCCCAGTGCAACTAATGAAAAACTGTTTTTT. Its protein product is CASSQGPSATNEKLFF.

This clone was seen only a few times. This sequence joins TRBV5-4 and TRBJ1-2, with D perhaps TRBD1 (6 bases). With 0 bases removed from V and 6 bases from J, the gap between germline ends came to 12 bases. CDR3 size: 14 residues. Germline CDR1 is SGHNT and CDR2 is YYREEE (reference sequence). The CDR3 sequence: CASSLEATGHGYTF. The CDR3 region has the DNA TGTGCCAGCAGCTTGGAAGCCACAGGGCATGGCTACACCTTC.

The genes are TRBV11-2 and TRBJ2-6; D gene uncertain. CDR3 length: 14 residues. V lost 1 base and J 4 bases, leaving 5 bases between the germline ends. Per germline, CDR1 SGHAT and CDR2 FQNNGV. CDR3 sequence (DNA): TGTGCCAGCAGCTTAGGGTCGGGGGCCAACGTCCTGACTTTC. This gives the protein CASSLGSGANVLTF. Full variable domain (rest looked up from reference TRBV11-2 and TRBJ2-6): EAGVAQSPRYKIIEKRQSVAFWCNPISGHATLYWYQQILGQGPKLLIQFQNNGVVDDSQLPKDRFSAERLKGVDSTLKIQPAKLEDSAVYLCASSLGSGANVLTFGAGSRLTVL.

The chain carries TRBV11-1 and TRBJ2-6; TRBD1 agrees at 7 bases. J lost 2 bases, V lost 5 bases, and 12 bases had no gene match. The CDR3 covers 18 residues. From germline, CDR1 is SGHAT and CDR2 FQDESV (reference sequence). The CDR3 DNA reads TGTGCCAGCAGCCAAGAGGGGGCGCGAATCGCTGGGGCCAACGTCCTGACTTTC. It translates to CASSQEGARIAGANVLTF.